What follows are 23 T cell receptor beta chains derived from one specimen sequenced in a study of blood T cell repertoires in COVID-19. Sequencing was performed with immunoSEQ multiplex PCR; in TCRdb, only in-frame clones are kept and a portion is missing. This sample has 250,000 to 300,000 clones, with about 85% found just once. Sequencing input: peripheral blood. These receptors were taken from a man aged 60 to 75 with acute or convalescent COVID-19.

This rearrangement joins TRBV25-1 to TRBJ1-2, with 7 bases fitting TRBD1. The CDR3 sequence is 14 residues long. V dropped 5 bases and J dropped 4; count of bases not matched to a gene: 7. Germline V gene sequence: CDR1 MGHDK, CDR2 SYGVNS. The CDR3 loop is CASSKTGNGYGYTF. Written as DNA, the CDR3 is TGTGCCAGCAGTAAGACAGGGAATGGCTATGGCTACACCTTC.

The J gene is TRBJ2-1, the V gene TRBV6-4, with 7 bases aligning to TRBD2. J gave up 8 bases and V 5 bases, and 9 bases lay outside the gene matches. CDR3 length: 14 residues. CDR1 and CDR2 (germline): MRHNA, SNTAGT. The CDR3 DNA reads as TGTGCCAGCAGTCCGACGGGGGAGGGCGATGAGCAGTTCTTC. This sequence encodes CASSPTGEGDEQFF.

The chain employs TRBV11-1 and TRBJ2-1; 14 bases are shared with TRBD2. Trimming removed 0 bases from V and 6 bases from J; junction bases left unmatched: 10. The CDR3 has 19 amino acids. The germline V gene encodes CDR1 SGHAT and CDR2 FQDESV (reference sequence). The CDR3 here is CASSLAPRTSGGRGNEQFF. CDR3 bases: TGTGCCAGCAGCTTAGCCCCAAGGACTAGCGGGGGGCGGGGCAATGAGCAGTTCTTC.

V usage is TRBV19 and J usage is TRBJ1-1, with D possibly matching TRBD1 (5 bases). With 6 bases removed from V and 1 base from J, the gap between germline ends came to 9 bases. This CDR3 spans 13 amino acids. The germline V gene encodes CDR1 LNHDA and CDR2 SQIVND (reference sequence). CDR3 bases: TGTGCCAGTAGGGACACGGCGAACACTGAAGCTTTCTTT. Protein product: CASRDTANTEAFF.

V usage is TRBV7-6 and J usage is TRBJ1-4; 7 positions agree with TRBD1. Germline lookup yields CDR1 SGHVS and CDR2 FNYEAQ. J lost 0 bases, V lost 4 bases, and 11 bases had no gene match. CDR3 length equals 18 residues. CDR3 DNA: TGTGCCAGCAGCTCCGGACAGGCCCCCCTTGCAACTAATGAAAAACTGTTTTTT. Translated, it gives CASSSGQAPLATNEKLFF.

V is TRBV4-2 and J is TRBJ2-1; TRBD2 is a possible D gene (5 bases). V lost 4 bases to trimming and J lost 2 bases, with 9 bases between them. There are 14 residues in the CDR3. Looked up from germline, CDR1 is LGHNA and CDR2 is YNFKEQ. The CDR3 protein is CASSPPGTYNEQFF. CDR3 coding DNA: TGTGCCAGCAGCCCCCCCGGGACCTACAATGAGCAGTTCTTC.

The chain recombines TRBV3-1 (or the pseudogene TRBV3-2) with TRBJ2-5; 12 bases agree with TRBD2. CDR1 and CDR2 (germline): LGHDT, YNNKEL (reference sequence). The CDR3 spans 15 residues. V lost 7 bases and J lost 5; bases outside the gene matches: 8. The CDR3 nucleotides are TGTGCCAGCATTCTAGCGGGGGGGCCTATGGAGACCCAGTACTTC. This gives the protein CASILAGGPMETQYF.

The gene calls are TRBV7-9 and TRBJ2-5; 7 positions agree with TRBD2. Germline V lookup: CDR1 SEHNR, CDR2 FQNEAQ (reference sequence). Trimming removed 3 bases from V and 4 bases from J; junction bases left unmatched: 5. This CDR3 spans 14 amino acids. This chain's CDR3 is CASSFEGGRETQYF. DNA for the CDR3: TGTGCCAGCAGCTTTGAGGGCGGGAGAGAGACCCAGTACTTC.

J is TRBJ1-1 and V is TRBV21-1; TRBD1 is the table's D call and was not checked against the DNA. TRBV21-1 is deemed a pseudogene. There are 13 residues in the CDR3. The CDR3 region has the DNA TGTGCCAGCGTACAGGGGAGTGACACTGAAGCTTTCTTT. Translation gives CASVQGSDTEAFF.

The gene calls are TRBV7-3 and TRBJ2-2; TRBD1 is a possible D gene (6 bases). CDR1 is SGHTA, CDR2 FQGTGA, per germline. V lost 3 bases and J 7 bases, leaving 15 bases between the germline ends. CDR3 length: 15 amino acids. CDR3 sequence reads: CASSLDSRVNGELFF. The CDR3 DNA is TGTGCCAGCAGCTTGGACAGCCGGGTAAACGGGGAGCTGTTTTTT. The whole variable domain, remainder taken from reference TRBV7-3 and TRBJ2-2, is GAGVSQTPSNKVTEKGKYVELRCDPISGHTALYWYRQSLGQGPEFLIYFQGTGAADDSGLPNDRFFAVRPEGSVSTLKIQRTERGDSAVYLCASSLDSRVNGELFFGEGSRLTVL.

The chain carries TRBV7-6 and TRBJ2-7; 7 bases align to TRBD1. V gave up 4 bases and J gave up 2 bases; unmatched junction bases: 5. The CDR3 totals 14 residues. Germline V gene lookup returns CDR1 SGHVS and CDR2 FNYEAQ. Here the CDR3 reads CASSSRQGAYEQYF. The CDR3 nucleotides are TGTGCCAGCAGCTCCCGACAGGGAGCCTACGAGCAGTACTTC.

V usage is TRBV4-1 and J usage is TRBJ1-1; D is perhaps TRBD1 (6 bases). Germline CDR1 is MGHRA and CDR2 is YSYEKL. Deletions cut 4 bases from V and 4 bases from J, with 10 bases between. This CDR3 comprises 13 residues. The CDR3 bases are TGCGCCAGCAGCCCCATAGGGGGCACTGAAGCTTTCTTT. This encodes CASSPIGGTEAFF.

The chain employs TRBV19 and TRBJ1-5, with 10 bases aligning to TRBD1. The CDR3 is 16 residues long. CDR1 is LNHDA, CDR2 SQIVND, per germline (reference sequence). The ends lost 6 bases at V and 6 bases at J; junction bases unmatched: 11. The CDR3 DNA follows: TGTGCCAGTAGCCTCGTGACAGGGGGCGCGGGTCAGCCCCAGCATTTT. Protein sequence: CASSLVTGGAGQPQHF. The full variable domain, with the rest looked up from reference TRBV19 and TRBJ1-5, is DGGITQSPKYLFRKEGQNVTLSCEQNLNHDAMYWYRQDPGQGLRLIYYSQIVNDFQKGDIAEGYSVSREKKESFPLTVTSAQKNPTAFYLCASSLVTGGAGQPQHFGDGTRLSIL.

The chain employs TRBV9 and TRBJ1-6; D is unclear. This CDR3 contains 16 residues. V was trimmed by 0 bases and J by 7 bases, leaving 14 bases between them. The germline CDR1 and CDR2 sequences are SGDLS and YYNGEE. CDR3 coding DNA: TGTGCCAGCAGCGTAGGAGGGAGGGATGGCAATTCACCCCTCCACTTT. This sequence encodes CASSVGGRDGNSPLHF.

V usage is TRBV27 and J usage is TRBJ1-1; 8 bases match TRBD1. Germline CDR1 MNHEY, CDR2 SMNVEV (reference sequence). CDR3 length: 14 residues. The V segment lost 3 bases and the J segment 4 bases; nucleotides outside the gene matches: 4. The CDR3, as DNA: TGTGCCAGCAGTTTCCACAGGGGGACCACTGAAGCTTTCTTT. Its protein is CASSFHRGTTEAFF.

The gene calls are TRBV6-1 and TRBJ2-1, with 7 bases matching TRBD2. This CDR3 is built from 14 residues. Looked up from germline, CDR1 is MNHNS and CDR2 is SASEGT. The J segment lost 6 bases and the V segment lost 2 bases, leaving 4 bases of the junction unmatched. The CDR3 here is CASSEWGGRNEQFF. Written as DNA, the CDR3 is TGTGCCAGCAGTGAATGGGGAGGGCGCAATGAGCAGTTCTTC.

The chain couples TRBV5-1 to TRBJ2-1; 11 positions match TRBD2. Trimming took 0 bases from V and 0 from J; bases not matched to a gene: 8. CDR1 is SGHRS, CDR2 YFSETQ, per germline. The CDR3 runs 19 residues. CDR3 DNA sequence: TGCGCCAGCAGCTTGGCGGGGACTAGCGGACCAAGCTCCTACAATGAGCAGTTCTTC. Its protein product is CASSLAGTSGPSSYNEQFF.

V usage is TRBV5-8 and J usage is TRBJ1-3; no reliable D call. The CDR3 is made up of 15 amino acids. Trimming removed 2 bases from V and 0 bases from J, with 9 bases in between. CDR1 and CDR2 (germline): SGHTS, YDEGEE. The CDR3 loop is CASSLLFLSGNTIYF. DNA of the CDR3: TGTGCCAGCAGCTTACTCTTCCTCTCTGGAAACACCATATATTTT.

The chain uses TRBV6-2 or TRBV6-3 and TRBJ2-1; D gene ambiguous. The length of the CDR3 is 15 residues. V was pared by 2 bases and J by 0 bases, with 8 bases between. Germline assignment: CDR1 MNHEY and CDR2 SVGEGT. The CDR3 DNA sequence: TGTGCCAGCAGTTACGGGCAACGCTCCTACAATGAGCAGTTCTTC. It codes for CASSYGQRSYNEQFF.

This chain connects TRBV10-3 to TRBJ2-7, with 9 bases fitting TRBD2. CDR1 is ENHRY and CDR2 is SYGVKD in the germline V gene. The CDR3 length is 14 residues. Losses at the gene ends were 6 bases for V and 3 bases for J; bases not matched to a gene: 6. CDR3 in DNA: TGTGCCATCAGCCCTAGCGGGGTAGTCTACGAGCAGTACTTC. The encoded protein is CAISPSGVVYEQYF.

The V and J genes are TRBV19 and TRBJ1-1, with TRBD1 matching 8 bases. This CDR3 is built from 15 residues. V was pared by 4 bases and J by 5 bases, with 9 bases of the junction left unmatched. Per germline, CDR1 LNHDA and CDR2 SQIVND (reference sequence). The CDR3 sequence: CASSTNSGQATEAFF. The CDR3 nucleotides read TGTGCCAGTAGTACCAACTCGGGACAGGCAACTGAAGCTTTCTTT.

This chain links TRBV28 with TRBJ1-1, with D unresolved. The CDR3 sequence is 14 residues long. CDR1 is MDHEN, CDR2 SYDVKM, per germline. V was trimmed by 4 bases and J by 8 bases, leaving 17 bases between them. CDR3 bases: TGTGCCAGCAGTTCCGGCGTCGGAGTCCCCGAAGCTTTCTTT. It specifies CASSSGVGVPEAFF.

This chain links TRBV6-1 with TRBJ2-7, with 11 bases lining up with TRBD1. Germline lookup yields CDR1 MNHNS and CDR2 SASEGT. The CDR3 length is 14 residues. V gave up 5 bases and J gave up 5 bases; unmatched junction bases: 5. The CDR3 bases are TGTGCCAGCAGTCTCGGGACAGGGGGGGACGAGCAGTACTTC. Residues: CASSLGTGGDEQYF.